A single sample gave rise to the 29 T cell receptor beta chains below, sequenced in a study of vaccination and CD4 T cells after COVID-19. The antigens of these receptors remain unknown. The treatment was: roughly 11-day PBMC culture with coronavirus spike peptide pools or control peptides (ViraFEST assay). Collection of the unexposed donor's CD4+ T cells took place before the COVID-19 pandemic (2011-2018). Cultured CD4+ T cells had their DNA profiled by the Oncomine TCR Beta short-read assay. TCRdb itself ran the PCR reads through MiXCR, one entry per CDR3 protein. In the table there are roughly 9,600 distinct CDR3 sequences, more than 30% of which are singletons. Source material: CD4+ T cells from blood, cultured in vitro. All receptors come from a human donor in good health.

This clonotype was detected only once. CDR3 nucleotides: TGTGCCAGCAGCTACGACGGAAACACAGATACGCAGTATTTT. This translates into CASSYDGNTDTQYF. The chain combines TRBV11-2 with TRBJ2-3; D is uncertain. Trimming took 4 bases from V and 2 from J, leaving 10 bases between them. Germline V gives CDR1 SGHAT, CDR2 FQNNGV. The CDR3 has 14 amino acids.

The V gene is TRBV27, the J gene TRBJ1-4; D remains unclear. This CDR3 has 11 amino acids. Germline V gene data show CDR1 as MNHEY and CDR2 as SMNVEV (reference sequence). V gave up 6 bases and J gave up 4 bases, with 3 bases separating them. CDR3 sequence: CASSHNEKLFF. The CDR3 DNA follows: TGTGCCAGCAGCCATAATGAAAAACTGTTTTTT.

The chain combines TRBV10-1 with TRBJ2-3; D ambiguous. Germline V CDR1 and CDR2: WNHNN, SYGVQD (reference sequence). This CDR3 is built from 13 residues. Trimming removed 4 bases from V and 5 bases from J, with 10 bases in between. CDR3 in DNA: TGCGCCAGCAGTGCTGGGGATCTAGATACGCAGTATTTT. Amino acid sequence: CASSAGDLDTQYF.

This sequence joins TRBV7-9 and TRBJ1-5, with unresolved D. CDR1 and CDR2 (germline): SEHNR, FQNEAQ (reference sequence). Trimming shortened V by 1 base and J by 7 bases, and 5 bases separated the two germline ends. The CDR3 loop spans 12 amino acids. The CDR3 nucleotides are TGTGCCAGCAGCTTAGGGACGCAGCCCCAGCATTTT. Residues: CASSLGTQPQHF.

V is TRBV18 and J is TRBJ1-2; D uncertain. Looked up from germline, CDR1 is KGHSH and CDR2 is LQKENI. The CDR3 is 12 residues long. Trimming cost V 5 bases and J 1 base, with 5 bases left between them. Here the CDR3 reads CASSDNNYGYTF. CDR3 bases: TGTGCCAGCTCAGACAATAACTATGGCTACACCTTC.

V is TRBV5-6 and J is TRBJ1-2, with D uncertain. The CDR3 contains 13 residues. CDR1 and CDR2 from the germline V gene are SGHDT and YYEEEE. Trimming cost V 2 bases and J 3 bases, with 8 bases left between them. The CDR3 bases are TGTGCCAGCAGCTTAGGGCAGGACTATGGCTACACCTTC. It encodes CASSLGQDYGYTF. Full variable domain (outside the CDR3, taken from reference TRBV5-6 and TRBJ1-2): DAGVTQSPTHLIKTRGQQVTLRCSPKSGHDTVSWYQQALGQGPQFIFQYYEEEERQRGNFPDRFSGHQFPNYSSELNVNALLLGDSALYLCASSLGQDYGYTFGSGTRLTVV.

This sequence joins TRBV12-3 or TRBV12-4 and TRBJ1-1; D is undetermined. This CDR3 is built from 13 residues. Trimming took 7 bases from V and 3 from J, leaving 12 bases between them. The CDR3 region has the DNA TGTGCCAGCACCGAAATTCAGGACACTGAAGCTTTCTTT. Translation: CASTEIQDTEAFF.

This clonotype ranks as medium-sized. This chain joins TRBV6-2 or TRBV6-3 and TRBJ1-6; D may be TRBD1 (5 bases). V was cut by 2 bases and J by 6 bases, with 8 bases left in between. CDR1 and CDR2 from the germline V gene are MNHEY and SVGEGT. This CDR3 contains 14 residues. Written as DNA, the CDR3 is TGTGCCAGCAGTTACAAGGGGAGTAATTCACCCCTCCACTTT. This encodes CASSYKGSNSPLHF.

This clonotype came up a few times. The chain uses TRBV6-1 and TRBJ1-1; D not resolved. CDR3 length: 14 amino acids. CDR1 is MNHNS and CDR2 is SASEGT in the germline V gene. Deletions cut 4 bases from V and 1 base from J, with 10 bases between. Here the CDR3 DNA reads TGTGCCAGCAGTGCACCTGGGGAGAACACTGAAGCTTTCTTT. This sequence encodes CASSAPGENTEAFF.

The V and J genes are TRBV20-1 and TRBJ2-1; maybe TRBD1 (6 bases). There are 13 residues in the CDR3. Trimming removed 4 bases from V and 4 bases from J, with 11 bases in between. CDR1 DFQATT and CDR2 SNEGSKA come from the germline V gene (reference sequence). Written as DNA, the CDR3 is TGCAGTGCTATTCAGGGGCCATACAATGAGCAGTTCTTC. This encodes CSAIQGPYNEQFF.

V and J are TRBV12-5 and TRBJ1-5, with TRBD1 matching over 7 bases. J lost 0 bases, V lost 6 bases, and 8 bases had no gene match. This CDR3 comprises 16 residues. Germline CDR1 and CDR2: LGHNT and FRNRAP. CDR3 loop: CASGRDRVTSNQPQHF. CDR3 DNA: TGTGCTAGTGGCCGTGACAGGGTCACTAGCAATCAGCCCCAGCATTTT.

This clonotype has more than one count but fewer than ten. This chain's CDR3 is CASSIDPKGEQYF. The DNA for the CDR3 is TGTGCCAGTAGTATAGATCCCAAGGGGGAGCAGTACTTC. The V call is TRBV19, the J call TRBJ2-7; D perhaps matches TRBD1 (5 bases). This CDR3 is built from 13 residues. The germline V and J ends were trimmed by 0 bases and 7 bases, with 10 bases remaining between them. Germline V gene data show CDR1 as LNHDA and CDR2 as SQIVND (reference sequence).

The V call is TRBV11-2, the J call TRBJ2-5; possibly TRBD1 for D (7 bases). Between the trimmed V and J ends, which lost 5 bases and 2 bases, there was a span of 9 bases. This CDR3 has 13 residues. Germline V CDR1 and CDR2: SGHAT, FQNNGV. For the CDR3, the DNA is TGTGCCAGCAGCGCGGGACAGCAAGAGACCCAGTACTTC. It codes for CASSAGQQETQYF.

Written as DNA, the CDR3 is TGCGCCAGCAGCTTGGGTTCTAGCGGGGGGGCGGATGAGCAGTTCTTC. Translation gives CASSLGSSGGADEQFF. V usage is TRBV5-1 and J usage is TRBJ2-1, with 12 bases aligning to TRBD2. Looked up from germline, CDR1 is SGHRS and CDR2 is YFSETQ. V dropped 0 bases and J dropped 8; count of bases not matched to a gene: 6. CDR3 length: 16 residues.

This clonotype was observed a few times. The chain employs TRBV2 and TRBJ2-2; TRBD2 matches at 8 bases. The ends lost 2 bases at V and 1 base at J; junction bases unmatched: 3. This CDR3 is 16 amino acids long. From germline, CDR1 is SNHLY and CDR2 FYNNEI. CDR3 coding DNA: TGTGCCAGCAGTGAACAGGGACTAGTGAACACCGGGGAGCTGTTTTTT. It translates to CASSEQGLVNTGELFF. The whole variable domain, remainder taken from reference TRBV2 and TRBJ2-2, is EPEVTQTPSHQVTQMGQEVILRCVPISNHLYFYWYRQILGQKVEFLVSFYNNEISEKSEIFDDQFSVERPDGSNFTLKIRSTKLEDSAMYFCASSEQGLVNTGELFFGEGSRLTVL.

This clonotype came up a few times. The rearrangement links TRBV11-1 to TRBJ2-2; no clear D gene. CDR1 and CDR2 (germline): SGHAT, FQDESV (reference sequence). This CDR3 region has 13 residues. V was shortened by 8 bases and J by 4 bases, with 11 bases between the two germline ends. The CDR3 loop reads CASSRWATGELFF. Here the CDR3 DNA reads TGTGCCAGCTCCCGGTGGGCCACCGGGGAGCTGTTTTTT.

The rearrangement joins TRBV6-1 to TRBJ2-2; TRBD1 agrees at 7 bases. Germline CDR1 reads MNHNS; CDR2 reads SASEGT. The V segment lost 3 bases and the J segment 0 bases; nucleotides outside the gene matches: 10. This CDR3 is 18 amino acids long. CDR3 coding DNA: TGTGCCAGCAGTGAGAGGGACAGCAGACCCTCGAACACCGGGGAGCTGTTTTTT. This gives the protein CASSERDSRPSNTGELFF.

This clonotype has more than one count but fewer than ten. This rearrangement joins TRBV20-1 to TRBJ1-5, with a weak D call TRBD1 (6 bases). The CDR3 length is 14 residues. Trimming left V 3 bases short and J 4 bases short, with 13 bases between. Germline V gene sequence: CDR1 DFQATT, CDR2 SNEGSKA (reference sequence). Written as DNA, the CDR3 is TGCAGTGCTAGTTGGGGGCCCCCAAATCAGCCCCAGCATTTT. Amino acid sequence: CSASWGPPNQPQHF.

The chain links TRBV12-3 or TRBV12-4 to TRBJ1-2; the D gene is possibly TRBD1 (5 bases). The CDR3 is 14 amino acids. The V and J ends lost 8 bases and 6 bases respectively, with 19 bases between them. DNA for the CDR3: TGTGCCAGCGGATCGCCCGGGGACCCACATGGCTACACCTTC. Its translation is CASGSPGDPHGYTF.

This clonotype turned up a few times. V is TRBV6-1 and J is TRBJ1-3; 7 bases are a match to TRBD1. This CDR3 is built from 16 residues. Per germline, CDR1 MNHNS and CDR2 SASEGT. Trimming removed 6 bases from V and 4 bases from J; junction bases left unmatched: 12. Here the CDR3 reads CASSPEQGTRGNTIYF. The CDR3 coding sequence is TGTGCCAGCAGCCCCGAACAGGGGACGCGAGGAAACACCATATATTTT.

This clonotype was seen a handful of times. The V call is TRBV7-3, the J call TRBJ2-1, with 7 positions matching TRBD2. The V and J ends lost 5 bases and 3 bases, in that order; junction bases with no gene match: 10. Germline CDR1 and CDR2: SGHTA and FQGTGA. The CDR3 extends over 16 amino acids. The CDR3 DNA is TGTGCCAGCAGCGACCCCGGAGCTAGCGGCTACAATGAGCAGTTCTTC. This codes for CASSDPGASGYNEQFF.

This clonotype is a singleton in its sample. This rearrangement joins TRBV20-1 to TRBJ2-2, with D uncertain. Trimming left V 5 bases short and J 4 bases short, with 14 bases between. Per germline, CDR1 DFQATT and CDR2 SNEGSKA (reference sequence). The CDR3 runs to 14 residues. The CDR3 loop reads CSAPSGLITGELFF. The CDR3 nucleotides read TGCAGTGCTCCGAGTGGATTAATCACCGGGGAGCTGTTTTTT.

This clonotype was counted only a few times. The V and J genes are TRBV7-2 and TRBJ1-6, with D hard to call. The CDR3 sequence is 15 residues long. Germline CDR1 reads SGHTA; CDR2 reads FQGNSA. Trimming shortened V by 2 bases and J by 6 bases, and 11 bases separated the two germline ends. CDR3 residues: CASSLLSQLNSPLHF. CDR3 in DNA: TGTGCCAGCAGCTTATTGTCACAGCTTAATTCACCCCTCCACTTT. Supplemented by reference TRBV7-2 and TRBJ1-6, the full variable domain reads GAGVSQSPSNKVTEKGKDVELRCDPISGHTALYWYRQSLGQGLEFLIYFQGNSAPDKSGLPSDRFSAERTGGSVSTLTIQRTQQEDSAVYLCASSLLSQLNSPLHFGNGTRLTVT.

V and J are TRBV2 and TRBJ2-3; D ambiguous. Trimming pared 7 bases from V and 2 bases from J, leaving 19 bases between. The CDR3 consists of 16 residues. CDR1 is SNHLY, CDR2 FYNNEI, per germline. CDR3 in amino acids: CASTGPPVFITDTQYF. In DNA, the CDR3 is TGTGCCAGCACAGGACCCCCTGTATTCATCACAGATACGCAGTATTTT.

A few counts support this clonotype. This rearrangement joins TRBV6-4 to TRBJ2-2; 9 bases fit TRBD2. Per germline, CDR1 MRHNA and CDR2 SNTAGT. The CDR3 is made up of 17 amino acids. J was trimmed by 5 bases and V by 2 bases; bases with no gene match: 9. The CDR3 DNA sequence: TGTGCCAGCAGTGACCGGGGGGGACTAGCAGATACCGGGGAGCTGTTTTTT. It translates to CASSDRGGLADTGELFF.

The chain employs TRBV11-2 and TRBJ2-5; TRBD2 is a possible D gene (6 bases). The CDR3 is made up of 15 amino acids. The germline CDR1 and CDR2 sequences are SGHAT and FQNNGV. V was clipped by 4 bases and J by 5 bases, with 17 bases between them. Written as DNA, the CDR3 is TGTGCCAGCAGCTATAGCAATGGGGAGGTTGAGACCCAGTACTTC. Translation gives CASSYSNGEVETQYF. Full variable domain (rest looked up from reference TRBV11-2 and TRBJ2-5): EAGVAQSPRYKIIEKRQSVAFWCNPISGHATLYWYQQILGQGPKLLIQFQNNGVVDDSQLPKDRFSAERLKGVDSTLKIQPAKLEDSAVYLCASSYSNGEVETQYFGPGTRLLVL.

The chain has TRBV20-1 and TRBJ2-3, with 9 bases fitting TRBD2. This CDR3 spans 15 amino acids. Trimming removed 3 bases from V and 4 bases from J; junction bases left unmatched: 8. Germline V gives CDR1 DFQATT, CDR2 SNEGSKA (reference sequence). CDR3 region: CSARSGTSRADTQYF. CDR3 sequence (DNA): TGCAGTGCTAGGTCCGGGACTAGCAGGGCAGATACGCAGTATTTT.

This clonotype was recorded only once. This chain connects TRBV6-1 to TRBJ1-1; the D gene is possibly TRBD1 (5 bases). This CDR3 has 16 residues. From germline, CDR1 is MNHNS and CDR2 SASEGT. Trimming cost V 3 bases and J 5 bases, with 19 bases left between them. CDR3: CASSDQGSLVSTEAFF. The DNA for the CDR3 is TGTGCCAGCAGTGATCAGGGTTCTCTTGTGAGTACTGAAGCTTTCTTT.

By frequency in the sample, this clonotype is large. The chain is built from TRBV20-1 and TRBJ1-6; 7 bases fit TRBD1. The CDR3 loop spans 17 amino acids. V dropped 5 bases and J dropped 1; count of bases not matched to a gene: 11. Germline loops: CDR1 DFQATT, CDR2 SNEGSKA (reference sequence). The CDR3 spells CSALRQGLESYNSPLHF. CDR3 nucleotides: TGCAGTGCTCTACGACAGGGTTTGGAATCCTATAATTCACCCCTCCACTTT.